These T cell receptor beta chains were read from a single sample in a study of cytomegalovirus exposure and HLA in healthy donors. TCRdb keeps only in-frame clones here, not all; method: immunoSEQ multiplex PCR. Found here are 70,000 or so clones, around 91% of them singletons; the top ten hold about an eighth. Sequencing input: PBMCs. Receptor source: a woman aged 25-40 years in good health and CMV-seropositive. Both conserved end residues are part of each CDR3. A D gene is named only where the DNA matches it firmly. Expanded clones get a size class; other rows say once, few or many, or leave the size out.

clone_size | j_call | d_call | v_call | cdr3_aa | cdr3_nt
- | TRBJ2-7 | - | TRBV7-8 | CASSLAVANEQYF | TGTGCCAGCAGCTTAGCTGTAGCCAACGAGCAGTACTTC
- | TRBJ2-1 | - | TRBV7-2 | CASSFPWQNEQFF | TGTGCCAGCAGCTTCCCTTGGCAAAATGAGCAGTTCTTC
- | TRBJ2-5 | - | TRBV7-9 | CASSLVTGWMGETQYF | TGTGCCAGCAGCTTAGTCACAGGGTGGATGGGAGAGACCCAGTACTTC
- | TRBJ1-3 | TRBD1 | TRBV28 | CASSLAGTGGHTIYF | TGTGCCAGCAGTTTGGCCGGGACAGGGGGTCACACCATATATTTT
- | TRBJ1-6 | TRBD1 | TRBV5-1 | CASSEGQYNSPLHF | TGCGCCAGCAGCGAGGGACAGTATAATTCACCCCTCCACTTT
- | TRBJ2-1 | TRBD2 | TRBV6-5 | CASSLSGINNEQFF | TGTGCCAGCAGTTTGAGCGGGATTAACAATGAGCAGTTCTTC
- | TRBJ1-1 | - | TRBV11-2 | CASSFPGSERAFF | TGTGCCAGCAGCTTCCCCGGGTCTGAAAGGGCTTTCTTT
- | TRBJ1-6 | - | TRBV6-1 | CASSGQNNSPLHF | TGTGCCAGCAGTGGACAGAATAATTCACCCCTCCACTTT
- | TRBJ1-1 | - | TRBV9 | CASSVEGGTKLLRTEAFF | TGTGCCAGCAGCGTAGAAGGGGGTACTAAACTCCTTCGAACTGAAGCTTTCTTT
- | TRBJ2-7 | TRBD1 | TRBV4-1 | CASSQGDRGRAYEQYF | TGCGCCAGCAGCCAGGGAGACAGGGGGCGGGCCTACGAGCAGTACTTC
- | TRBJ2-7 | - | TRBV5-6 | CASSFIGGAHEQYF | TGTGCCAGCAGCTTTATTGGGGGCGCTCACGAGCAGTACTTC
- | TRBJ2-1 | TRBD1 | TRBV7-9 | CASSLKGASEEQFF | TGTGCCAGCAGCTTGAAGGGGGCTAGTGAAGAGCAGTTCTTC
- | TRBJ2-7 | - | TRBV15 | CATSITGIEQYF | TGTGCCACCAGCATTACAGGAATCGAGCAGTACTTC
- | TRBJ2-1 | - | TRBV11-2 | CASSLDFGSGNEQFF | TGTGCCAGCAGCTTAGATTTCGGGAGTGGCAATGAGCAGTTCTTC
- | TRBJ2-7 | TRBD1 | TRBV2 | CASRGGKGLDEQYF | TGTGCCAGCAGAGGGGGCAAGGGGCTCGACGAGCAGTACTTC
- | TRBJ2-3 | - | TRBV25-1 | CASRRTDTQYF | TGTGCCAGCAGGAGGACAGATACGCAGTATTTT
- | TRBJ1-4 | - | TRBV30 | CAWSIVNEKLFF | TGTGCCTGGAGTATAGTTAATGAAAAACTGTTTTTT
- | TRBJ2-3 | - | TRBV11-2 | CASSSGTARDTQYF | TGTGCCAGCAGCTCCGGGACTGCCCGAGATACGCAGTATTTT
- | TRBJ1-1 | TRBD1 | TRBV5-1 | CASSADRGLVTEAFF | TGCGCCAGCAGCGCGGACAGGGGTTTGGTCACTGAAGCTTTCTTT
- | TRBJ2-7 | TRBD1 | TRBV5-1 | CASSWDRTYEQYF | TGCGCCAGCAGCTGGGACAGAACCTACGAGCAGTACTTC
- | TRBJ1-1 | TRBD1 | TRBV7-8 | CASTQGANTEAFF | TGTGCCAGCACCCAGGGGGCGAACACTGAAGCTTTCTTT
- | TRBJ2-1 | - | TRBV27 | CASSLGGQTYNEQFF | TGTGCCAGCAGTTTAGGCGGACAGACCTACAATGAGCAGTTCTTC
- | TRBJ2-5 | TRBD1 | TRBV25-1 | CASSQPTGGGETQYF | TGTGCCAGCAGTCAACCGACAGGGGGGGGAGAGACCCAGTACTTC
- | TRBJ2-6 | - | TRBV19 | CASLSVSSGANVLTF | TGTGCCAGCTTATCCGTATCGTCTGGGGCCAACGTCCTGACTTTC
- | TRBJ2-1 | TRBD1 | TRBV19 | CASSIDIGTGGYNEQFF | TGTGCCAGTAGTATTGATATTGGGACAGGGGGCTACAATGAGCAGTTCTTC
- | TRBJ2-3 | TRBD2 | TRBV25-1 | CASSPRGDHTDTQYF | TGTGCCAGCAGTCCCCGGGGGGACCACACAGATACGCAGTATTTT
- | TRBJ2-5 | - | TRBV7-6 | CASSLAFDLQETQYF | TGTGCCAGCAGCTTAGCGTTCGACTTACAAGAGACCCAGTACTTC
- | TRBJ2-5 | TRBD1 | TRBV5-4 | CASSLDRGRSQETQYF | TGTGCCAGCAGCTTGGACAGGGGGCGCAGCCAAGAGACCCAGTACTTC
- | TRBJ2-3 | TRBD2 | TRBV19 | CASSGLAGTDTQYF | TGTGCCAGTAGTGGACTAGCGGGCACAGATACGCAGTATTTT
once | TRBJ2-7 | TRBD1 | TRBV10-3 | CAISDQGQSVYEQYF | TGTGCCATCAGTGACCAGGGACAGAGCGTGTACGAGCAGTACTTC
- | TRBJ1-1 | TRBD1 | TRBV2 | CASRVGQGFGTNTEAFF | TGTGCCAGCAGGGTAGGACAGGGTTTCGGAACGAACACTGAAGCTTTCTTT
- | TRBJ2-1 | - | TRBV5-1 | CASSLRLSYGEQFF | TGCGCCAGCAGCTTGCGACTCAGCTACGGTGAGCAGTTCTTC
- | TRBJ1-5 | - | TRBV18 | CASSPRGNSNQPQHF | TGTGCCAGCTCACCGCGAGGGAATAGCAATCAGCCCCAGCATTTT
- | TRBJ2-1 | - | TRBV4-1 | CASSQGYSSSPHEQFF | TGCGCCAGCAGCCAAGGGTATAGCTCTTCCCCCCATGAGCAGTTCTTC
- | TRBJ2-3 | TRBD1 | TRBV9 | CASSSHQGASTDTQYF | TGTGCCAGCAGCTCCCATCAGGGGGCGAGCACAGATACGCAGTATTTT
- | TRBJ2-7 | TRBD2 | TRBV19 | CASSPGTSSYEQYF | TGTGCCAGTAGTCCCGGGACTAGTTCCTACGAGCAGTACTTC
once | TRBJ1-2 | TRBD1 | TRBV11-2 | CASSPPQGAGYGYTF | TGTGCCAGCAGCCCCCCTCAGGGGGCGGGTTATGGCTACACCTTC
- | TRBJ2-6 | - | TRBV7-9 | CASNPTGVLAGANVLTF | TGTGCCAGCAACCCCACGGGAGTTCTAGCTGGGGCCAACGTCCTGACTTTC
once | TRBJ2-2 | TRBD1 | TRBV6-5 | CASSRQGAVTGELFF | TGTGCCAGCAGTCGACAGGGGGCGGTCACCGGGGAGCTGTTTTTT
- | TRBJ1-6 | - | TRBV6-5 | CASSYRGTNSPLHF | TGTGCCAGCAGTTACAGGGGGACCAATTCACCCCTCCACTTT
- | TRBJ1-3 | TRBD1 | TRBV27 | CASSAGQGLEDTIYF | TGTGCCAGCAGTGCCGGACAGGGACTCGAAGACACCATATATTTT
- | TRBJ2-1 | TRBD2 | TRBV7-3 | CASSLSGTSAYNEQFF | TGTGCCAGCAGCTTGTCTGGGACTAGCGCATACAATGAGCAGTTCTTC
- | TRBJ1-2 | - | TRBV11-2 | CASNPLLGYGYTF | TGTGCCAGCAACCCCCTCCTCGGTTATGGCTACACCTTC
- | TRBJ2-7 | TRBD1 | TRBV7-9 | CASSFAGTGLREQYF | TGTGCCAGCAGCTTTGCCGGGACAGGTCTAAGGGAGCAGTACTTC
- | TRBJ2-3 | TRBD2 | TRBV18 | CASTPGASGTQYF | TGTGCCAGCACGCCCGGGGCTAGCGGTACGCAGTATTTT
- | TRBJ2-7 | - | TRBV10-3 | CAISGIPVSGTNYYEQYF | TGTGCCATCAGTGGAATTCCGGTTAGCGGTACTAATTACTACGAGCAGTACTTC
- | TRBJ2-7 | TRBD2 | TRBV6-5 | CASSYSGREPDYEQYF | TGTGCCAGCAGTTACTCTGGGCGGGAGCCCGACTACGAGCAGTACTTC
- | TRBJ1-2 | - | TRBV29-1 | CSVRVNSGGYTF | TGCAGCGTTCGGGTCAACAGCGGTGGCTACACCTTC